A selection of T cell receptor beta chains follows, all from one sample in a study of blood T cells in healthy people across ages. TCRdb reprocessed the 5' RACE reads with MiXCR, giving one entry per CDR3 protein. The sample includes about 970,000 distinct CDR3 sequences, 51% seen only once; the top ten take about 20%. Sequencing was done on a sample of blood. These receptors were obtained from a woman aged 55-70 years in good health. CDR3s include the opening cysteine and the closing phenylalanine or tryptophan.

>TRBV4-2|TRBJ2-4
CASSQGIEREREQYF
>TRBV24-1|TRBJ2-3
CATSDLDRGDTDTQYF
>TRBV18|TRBJ2-5
CASSPATDGETQYF
>TRBV27|TRBJ2-5
CASRVGWTQYF
>TRBV20-1|TRBJ1-6
CSARSPGGYSPLHF
>TRBV7-8|TRBJ2-3
CASSPSGSYADTQYF
>TRBV28|TRBJ1-2
CASSLSGALFYGYTF
>TRBV28|TRBJ2-3
CACRSWSSDTQYF
>TRBV15|TRBJ2-1
CATSRGAGVHEQFF
>TRBV10-3|TRBJ2-3
CTISDPLLSTDTQYF
>TRBV27|TRBJ2-1
CASSRPGLGHDEQFF
>TRBV4-2|TRBJ1-4
CASSQDKGGDREKLFF
>TRBV27|TRBJ2-4
CASSLRASKNVQYF
>TRBV4-3|TRBJ2-5
CASSQGREQETQYF
>TRBV27|TRBJ2-5
CASGGPLSRDRVGPYF
>TRBV18|TRBJ2-7
CASSPLGQTNEQYF
>TRBV6-2/TRBV6-3|TRBJ2-1
CASSFRGYEQFF
>TRBV9|TRBJ2-1
CASSVLSGRAPNEQFF